These T cell receptor beta chains were read from a single sample in a study of T cell repertoires in cytomegalovirus infection. TCRdb redid the calling of the reads with MiXCR, one entry per CDR3 protein. The top ten clones hold roughly 6% of a sample with around 210,000 distinct CDR3 sequences, around 6.6% of them seen once. The sample taken for sequencing was PBMCs. Receptors were obtained from a human donor in good health (CMV status not recorded). Some clones in this sample may be carry-over from other donors' samples. CDR3s include the opening cysteine and the closing phenylalanine or tryptophan. The D gene is left open where the match is weak. Size is stated for part of the rows, as once, few or many counts, or as a class when the clone is expanded.

CDR3 protein | CDR3 DNA | clone size | CDR3 length | D gene | J gene | V gene
CASSLSTGSLWKLFF | TGTGCCAGCAGCCTATCGACAGGTTCGCTGTGGAAACTGTTTTTT | many | 15 | . | TRBJ1-4 | TRBV14
CSVDDGTVEAGELFF | TGCAGCGTTGACGACGGGACAGTTGAAGCCGGGGAGCTGTTTTTT | few | 15 | TRBD1 | TRBJ2-2 | TRBV29-1
CASSVGTGNVYGYTF | TGTGCCAGCAGCGTGGGGACAGGGAATGTCTATGGCTACACCTTC | many | 15 | TRBD1 | TRBJ1-2 | TRBV9
CASSPQQDTGELFF | TGTGCCAGCAGTCCTCAACAAGACACCGGGGAGCTGTTTTTT | many | 14 | . | TRBJ2-2 | TRBV12-3/TRBV12-4
CASSPRMGNTEAFF | TGTGCCAGCAGCCCGAGAATGGGGAACACTGAAGCTTTCTTT | many | 14 | . | TRBJ1-1 | TRBV7-2
CASKKQGYSNQPQHF | TGTGCCAGCAAGAAACAGGGGTATAGCAATCAGCCCCAGCATTTT | many | 15 | TRBD1 | TRBJ1-5 | TRBV28
CASSLPASFGYTF | TGTGCCAGCAGCTTGCCAGCTTCATTTGGCTACACCTTC | few | 13 | . | TRBJ1-2 | TRBV5-6
CSAQGDQETQYF | TGCAGTGCTCAGGGCGACCAAGAGACCCAGTACTTC | many | 12 | . | TRBJ2-5 | TRBV20-1
CASSLGASGGDEQFF | TGCGCCAGCAGCTTGGGGGCTAGCGGGGGTGATGAGCAGTTCTTC | many | 15 | TRBD2 | TRBJ2-1 | TRBV5-1
CASSYSWTDRTDTQYF | TGTGCCAGCAGTTACTCATGGACAGATAGAACAGATACGCAGTATTTT | few | 16 | . | TRBJ2-3 | TRBV6-5
CASRRQGSIMNTEAFF | TGTGCCAGCAGGCGCCAGGGATCAATCATGAACACTGAAGCTTTCTTT | many | 16 | . | TRBJ1-1 | TRBV28
CASSYSKTGRYGYTF | TGTGCCAGCAGTTACTCAAAGACAGGGCGGTATGGCTACACCTTC | . | 15 | TRBD1 | TRBJ1-2 | TRBV6-5
CASRLSGGLFF | TGTGCCAGCAGGCTCTCGGGGGGGCTGTTTTTT | many | 11 | TRBD2 | TRBJ2-2 | TRBV12-3/TRBV12-4
CASSLRQRYEQYF | TGTGCCAGCAGCCTTCGGCAAAGGTACGAGCAGTACTTC | many | 13 | . | TRBJ2-7 | TRBV3-1
CAIVKGLGTEAFF | TGTGCCATCGTAAAGGGGTTAGGGACTGAAGCTTTCTTT | many | 13 | . | TRBJ1-1 | TRBV2
CSARKTSGVPDTQYF | TGCAGTGCTAGAAAGACTAGCGGGGTTCCAGATACGCAGTATTTT | many | 15 | TRBD2 | TRBJ2-3 | TRBV20-1
CASSYGTRGPRDEQYF | TGTGCCAGCAGTTACGGGACTCGGGGCCCAAGGGACGAGCAGTACTTC | many | 16 | . | TRBJ2-7 | TRBV7-2
CASSLERYYEQYF | TGTGCCAGCAGTTTAGAACGGTACTACGAGCAGTACTTC | many | 13 | . | TRBJ2-7 | TRBV12-3/TRBV12-4
CASSEPTGGTETQYF | TGTGCCAGCAGTGAACCGACAGGGGGTACGGAGACCCAGTACTTC | many | 15 | TRBD1 | TRBJ2-5 | TRBV6-1
CASDRSRARWENTGELFF | TGTGCCAGCGACCGCTCACGGGCTCGTTGGGAGAACACCGGGGAGCTGTTTTTT | many | 18 | . | TRBJ2-2 | TRBV6-2/TRBV6-3
CASSLWANSGANVLTF | TGCGCCAGCAGCTTATGGGCGAACTCTGGGGCCAACGTCCTGACTTTC | . | 16 | . | TRBJ2-6 | TRBV5-1
CASSPQGRVETQYF | TGTGCCAGCAGCCCGCAAGGCAGGGTAGAGACCCAGTACTTC | . | 14 | . | TRBJ2-5 | TRBV7-3
CASSTGLAGGTNTGELFF | TGCGCCAGCAGCACGGGACTAGCGGGGGGCACTAACACCGGGGAGCTGTTTTTT | many | 18 | TRBD2 | TRBJ2-2 | TRBV5-1
CARYGVLPNYGYTF | TGTGCCCGGTATGGGGTGCTACCTAACTATGGCTACACCTTC | many | 14 | . | TRBJ1-2 | TRBV30
CASSLGGPLQETQYF | TGTGCCAGCAGCTTAGGCGGGCCGCTACAAGAGACCCAGTACTTC | many | 15 | . | TRBJ2-5 | TRBV7-9
CASSTPGQDTGDF | TGTGCCAGCAGTACCCCGGGACAGGACACCGGAGATTTT | . | 13 | TRBD1 | TRBJ1-3 | TRBV12-3/TRBV12-4
CASSYSDRVNQPQHF | TGTGCCAGCAGTTACTCGGACAGGGTCAATCAGCCCCAGCATTTT | many | 15 | TRBD1 | TRBJ1-5 | TRBV6-2/TRBV6-3
CASPQGLNTEAFF | TGTGCCAGCCCGCAGGGCTTGAACACTGAAGCTTTCTTT | . | 13 | . | TRBJ1-1 | TRBV6-6
CASSYSSIGGSHSGNTIYF | TGTGCCAGCAGTTACTCGAGTATCGGTGGCAGCCATTCTGGAAACACCATATATTTT | many | 19 | . | TRBJ1-3 | TRBV6-5
CASSPGGAIDTQYF | TGTGCCAGCAGCCCGGGGGGCGCCATCGATACGCAGTATTTT | . | 14 | . | TRBJ2-3 | TRBV7-9
CASSLVQGTYTEAFF | TGTGCCAGCAGCTTAGTACAGGGGACGTACACTGAAGCTTTCTTT | many | 15 | TRBD1 | TRBJ1-1 | TRBV7-2
CSARDTLNTEAFF | TGCAGTGCTAGGGACACCCTGAACACTGAAGCTTTCTTT | many | 13 | . | TRBJ1-1 | TRBV20-1
CASSIPPMGAGYNEQFF | TGTGCCAGTAGTATACCGCCCATGGGAGCGGGCTACAATGAGCAGTTCTTC | many | 17 | . | TRBJ2-1 | TRBV19
CSAGGGTYGYTF | TGCAGTGCAGGAGGGGGGACCTATGGCTACACCTTC | many | 12 | . | TRBJ1-2 | TRBV20-1
CASRPTIGTGPAFF | TGTGCCAGCAGGCCGACAATTGGGACAGGCCCAGCTTTCTTT | many | 14 | TRBD1 | TRBJ1-1 | TRBV28
CASSDYSSGANVLTF | TGTGCCAGTAGCGACTACAGCTCTGGGGCCAACGTCCTGACTTTC | many | 15 | . | TRBJ2-6 | TRBV27
CASSLQGYTQYF | TGCGCCAGCAGCTTACAGGGATATACGCAGTATTTT | . | 12 | . | TRBJ2-3 | TRBV5-1
CASGRGGTDQETQYF | TGTGCCAGCGGCCGGGGGGGGACGGACCAAGAGACCCAGTACTTC | many | 15 | TRBD2 | TRBJ2-5 | TRBV7-8
CSARDSGGTYNEQFF | TGCAGTGCTAGAGATAGCGGGGGGACTTACAATGAGCAGTTCTTC | few | 15 | TRBD2 | TRBJ2-1 | TRBV20-1
CSVFGTGASYEQYF | TGCAGCGTCTTCGGGACAGGAGCCTCCTACGAGCAGTACTTC | many | 14 | TRBD1 | TRBJ2-7 | TRBV29-1